This T cell receptor beta chain was recovered during a study of blood T cell repertoires in COVID-19. Enrolment of Seattle patients took place during active infection, and they were followed longitudinally. Using immunoSEQ multiplex PCR, the repertoire was profiled, and TCRdb retains in-frame clones only, with some absent. The table shows approximately 150,000 clones, with approximately 84% occurring only once. Sequences were obtained from peripheral blood. The TCR comes from a woman aged 45-59 years with COVID-19, enrolled during active disease.

CDR3: CAWSNIVAGSYNEQFF. The CDR3 nucleotides are TGTGCCTGGAGTAACATCGTAGCGGGGTCATACAATGAGCAGTTCTTC. The rearrangement uses TRBV30 and TRBJ2-1, with TRBD2 identical over 8 bases. The CDR3 sequence is 16 residues long. J gave up 4 bases and V 2 bases, and 10 bases lay outside the gene matches. Germline assignment: CDR1 GTSNPN and CDR2 SVGIG (reference sequence).